A single sample is the source of the 15 T cell receptor beta chains below, sequenced in a study of CXCR4 blockade with PD-1 therapy in pancreatic cancer. Repertoires were generated with immunoSEQ multiplex PCR, while TCRdb's copy carries only in-frame clones and drops some. Of 2,500 to 3,000 clones detected, around 40% appear once; the ten largest clones hold under 20%. Sequenced input: tumor tissue. These receptors were collected from a human donor with pancreatic ductal adenocarcinoma.

The chain joins TRBV1 to TRBJ2-5; the table's TRBD2 call for D was not verified on the DNA. TRBV1 corresponds to a pseudogene. The CDR3 has 17 residues. DNA of the CDR3: TGCACCAGCAGCCAAGAGTGGGTAGCGGGAGGGGGAGAGACCCAGTACTTC. This gives the protein CTSSQEWVAGGGETQYF.

The DNA for the CDR3 is TGCGCCAGCAGCTCGGCAGGGGCCCGGAACACTGAAGCTTTCTTT. Amino acid sequence: CASSSAGARNTEAFF. The chain uses TRBV5-1 and TRBJ1-1; D might be TRBD1 (6 bases). Germline lookup yields CDR1 SGHRS and CDR2 YFSETQ. The CDR3 runs to 15 residues. Trimming took off 3 bases at V and 1 base at J, with 13 bases between the two ends. The whole variable domain, filled in from reference TRBV5-1 and TRBJ1-1, reads KAGVTQTPRYLIKTRGQQVTLSCSPISGHRSVSWYQQTPGQGLQFLFEYFSETQRNKGNFPGRFSGRQFSNSRSEMNVSTLELGDSALYLCASSSAGARNTEAFFGQGTRLTVV.

Judged by abundance, this clone is medium-sized. V is TRBV12-5 and J is TRBJ1-1; D not resolved. Germline V lookup: CDR1 LGHNT, CDR2 FRNRAP. The CDR3 is made up of 17 amino acids. CDR3 DNA: TGTGCCAGCATCCCCCCCGGGCCCCAACCGGGATTCACTGAAGCTTTCTTT. Its translation: CASIPPGPQPGFTEAFF.

The DNA of the CDR3 is TGCGCCAGCAGTAACCCCTCCCAGGCGAACACTGAAGCTTTCTTT. Translating gives CASSNPSQANTEAFF. The chain recombines TRBV10-2 with TRBJ1-1; no firm D call. Trimming stripped 5 bases from V and 1 base from J, with 14 bases between. This CDR3 contains 15 residues. Germline CDR1 is WSHSY and CDR2 is SAAADI.

This chain links TRBV15 with TRBJ1-2; no reliable D call. The CDR3 consists of 14 residues. CDR1 is LNHNV, CDR2 YYDKDF, per germline (reference sequence). Between the trimmed V and J ends, which lost 1 base and 5 bases, there was a span of 11 bases. DNA of the CDR3: TGTGCCACCAGCAGAGGTGGGATTAAATATGGCTACACCTTC. This sequence encodes CATSRGGIKYGYTF.

This clone was recorded a few times. The chain carries TRBV19 and TRBJ2-5; either TRBD1 or TRBD2 may fit D (7 bases each). CDR1 is LNHDA and CDR2 is SQIVND in the germline V gene (reference sequence). CDR3 length: 16 residues. Trimming shortened V by 5 bases and J by 1 base, and 17 bases separated the two germline ends. The DNA of the CDR3 is TGTGCCAGTAGTCAGGGGGGGGCCGGTTCCCAAGAGACCCAGTACTTC. Translation gives CASSQGGAGSQETQYF. Drawing the rest from reference TRBV19 and TRBJ2-5, the complete variable domain is DGGITQSPKYLFRKEGQNVTLSCEQNLNHDAMYWYRQDPGQGLRLIYYSQIVNDFQKGDIAEGYSVSREKKESFPLTVTSAQKNPTAFYLCASSQGGAGSQETQYFGPGTRLLVL.

The rearrangement uses TRBV7-2 and TRBJ2-3; D gene ambiguous. The germline V and J ends were trimmed by 2 bases and 6 bases, with 9 bases remaining between them. The CDR3 runs 13 residues. Germline V lookup: CDR1 SGHTA, CDR2 FQGNSA. This CDR3 reads CASSLTQDDTQYF. The CDR3 bases are TGTGCCAGCAGCTTAACGCAGGACGATACGCAGTATTTT.

This clone was counted once. J is TRBJ2-1 and V is TRBV29-1; tentative D call: TRBD2 (5 bases). V gave up 5 bases and J gave up 5 bases, with 22 bases separating them. CDR1 and CDR2 (germline): SQVTM, ANQGSEA. This CDR3 spans 16 amino acids. CDR3 coding DNA: TGCAGCGTTCCCGCACCCGGGGTCAGCGGCAACAATGAGCAGTTCTTC. The encoded protein is CSVPAPGVSGNNEQFF.

In this sample, this clone turned up a few times. This chain connects TRBV10-2 to TRBJ1-5; the D is unclear. V lost 3 bases and J 0 bases, leaving 3 bases between the germline ends. The germline V gene has CDR1 WSHSY and CDR2 SAAADI. The CDR3 is made up of 13 amino acids. For the CDR3, the DNA is TGCGCCAGCAGTGAAATTAGCAATCAGCCCCAGCATTTT. This sequence encodes CASSEISNQPQHF.

This chain connects TRBV29-1 to TRBJ2-1; 7 bases are a match to TRBD1. Germline V gene sequence: CDR1 SQVTM, CDR2 ANQGSEA. The CDR3 covers 14 residues. The J segment lost 2 bases and the V segment lost 6 bases, leaving 7 bases of the junction unmatched. CDR3 sequence (DNA): TGCAGCGTAGATACAGGGGTGACCTACAATGAGCAGTTCTTC. Translating gives CSVDTGVTYNEQFF.

The V gene is TRBV25-1, the J gene TRBJ1-4; D call uncertain. The CDR3 length is 14 residues. CDR1 MGHDK and CDR2 SYGVNS come from the germline V gene. The germline V and J ends were trimmed by 3 bases and 4 bases, with 9 bases remaining between them. The DNA for the CDR3 is TGTGCCAGCAGTGACCGGGTGGGTAATGAAAAACTGTTTTTT. Translating gives CASSDRVGNEKLFF.

CDR3 nucleotides: TGTGCCAGTAGTTCAACCGGGGAGCTGTTTTTT. Its protein product is CASSSTGELFF. This rearrangement joins TRBV19 to TRBJ2-2; no firm D call. The CDR3 contains 11 residues. Germline V CDR1 and CDR2: LNHDA, SQIVND (reference sequence). V was clipped by 5 bases and J by 5 bases, with 3 bases between them.

This clone is categorized as medium-sized. The rearrangement joins TRBV9 to TRBJ2-7, with 11 bases aligning to TRBD1. CDR1 is SGDLS, CDR2 YYNGEE, per germline. J lost 4 bases, V lost 0 bases, and 3 bases had no gene match. The CDR3 consists of 15 residues. Here the CDR3 reads CASSVADRGRYEQYF. The CDR3 DNA follows: TGTGCCAGCAGCGTAGCGGACAGGGGGCGGTACGAGCAGTACTTC.

The chain joins TRBV18 to TRBJ2-7; D uncertain. The CDR3 contains 14 residues. In germline, CDR1 is KGHSH, CDR2 LQKENI. V gave up 3 bases and J gave up 5 bases, with 14 bases separating them. The CDR3 region is CASSPLDGANEQYF. The CDR3 DNA is TGTGCCAGCTCACCGCTTGACGGCGCCAACGAGCAGTACTTC.

This clone was observed a handful of times. This chain uses TRBV6-8 with TRBJ1-1; TRBD1 agrees at 9 bases. This CDR3 comprises 14 residues. Germline CDR1 and CDR2: MNHGY and SAAAGT. V gave up 11 bases and J gave up 3 bases; unmatched junction bases: 10. The CDR3 coding sequence is TGTGCCGTCACCCGATACAGGGGGCACACTGAAGCTTTCTTT. This translates into CAVTRYRGHTEAFF.